What follows are 22 T cell receptor beta chains derived from one specimen sequenced in a study of the immune and genomic landscape of osteosarcoma. Poor-prognosis osteosarcoma patients supplied post-treatment primary, local recurrence and metastasis tumor specimens. The protocol was immunoSEQ multiplex PCR, while the TCRdb copy is restricted to in-frame clones and leaves out a portion. The table shows about 10,000 clones, with over 55% occurring only once. The sample consisted of osteosarcoma tumor tissue from the lung. Receptor source: a human donor with osteosarcoma.

Concerning this clone: The junction shows a germline mismatch at one end, possibly a read error. This sequence joins TRBV7-3 and TRBJ2-7; TRBD1 or TRBD2 may be the D gene (5 bases each). CDR3 size: 14 residues. Germline CDR1 SGHTA, CDR2 FQGTGA. The CDR3 loop is CASSLMGTSSEQYF. CDR3 sequence (DNA): TGTGCCAGCAGCTTAATGGGGACCTCCTCCGAGCAGTACTTC.

The gene calls are TRBV7-9 and TRBJ1-5; a possible D gene is TRBD1 (5 bases). Germline assignment: CDR1 SEHNR and CDR2 FQNEAQ (reference sequence). This CDR3 is built from 14 residues. Trimming took off 2 bases at V and 4 bases at J, with 9 bases between the two ends. In DNA, the CDR3 is TGTGCCAGCAGCTTACCGGGGGGGAATCAGCCCCAGCATTTT. Its protein product is CASSLPGGNQPQHF.

The chain combines TRBV18 with TRBJ1-4; D uncertain. V was pared by 1 base and J by 3 bases, with 12 bases between. The CDR3 has 16 residues. Germline V gives CDR1 KGHSH, CDR2 LQKENI. The CDR3 coding sequence is TGTGCCAGCTCACCACAGATACCGAGGGCTAATGAAAAACTGTTTTTT. Protein sequence: CASSPQIPRANEKLFF.

The CDR3 bases are TGTGCCAGCAGTCCCGACCCTTACGGCCTCTCCAACTATGGCTACACCTTC. The encoded protein is CASSPDPYGLSNYGYTF. The chain recombines TRBV27 with TRBJ1-2; no reliable D call. CDR3 length equals 17 residues. Germline V gene lookup returns CDR1 MNHEY and CDR2 SMNVEV (reference sequence). V lost 5 bases and J 2 bases, leaving 21 bases between the germline ends.

This clone turned up a few times. The chain uses TRBV7-9 and TRBJ1-2, with no clear D. Germline V CDR1 and CDR2: SEHNR, FQNEAQ (reference sequence). With 5 bases removed from V and 13 bases from J, the gap between germline ends came to 11 bases. The CDR3 is 10 amino acids. The CDR3 bases are TGTGCCAGCAGCCCAGGACGGCTCACCTTC. Amino acids: CASSPGRLTF.

J is TRBJ2-5 and V is TRBV20-1; D unclear. CDR1 is DFQATT and CDR2 is SNEGSKA in the germline V gene (reference sequence). Trimming took 3 bases from V and 9 from J, leaving 5 bases between them. The CDR3 runs 9 residues. This CDR3 reads CSAREPQYF. DNA of the CDR3: TGCAGTGCTAGGGAGCCCCAGTACTTC.

V is TRBV7-8 and J is TRBJ2-6; the match to TRBD1 covers 12 bases. The CDR3 extends over 18 amino acids. V was pared by 5 bases and J by 4 bases, with 9 bases of the junction left unmatched. Germline CDR1 is SGHVS and CDR2 is FQNEAQ. The CDR3 here is CASSPGDRGLSGANVLTF. In DNA, the CDR3 is TGTGCCAGCAGCCCCGGGGACAGGGGGCTGAGCGGGGCCAACGTCCTGACTTTC. Together with reference TRBV7-8 and TRBJ2-6, the CDR3 gives the full variable domain: GAGVSQSPRYKVAKRGQDVALRCDPISGHVSLFWYQQALGQGPEFLTYFQNEAQLDKSGLPSDRFFAERPEGSVSTLKIQRTQQEDSAVYLCASSPGDRGLSGANVLTFGAGSRLTVL.

The chain joins TRBV10-3 to TRBJ2-3; TRBD2 agrees at 7 bases. CDR3 length: 14 amino acids. Germline V gives CDR1 ENHRY, CDR2 SYGVKD. Trimming removed 6 bases from V and 7 bases from J; junction bases left unmatched: 10. CDR3 in amino acids: CAIRERGGVNTQYF. The CDR3 nucleotides read TGTGCCATCAGGGAGCGGGGAGGGGTGAATACGCAGTATTTT.

This clone was counted only a few times. The CDR3 is CASSVGFGRNNEQFF. CDR3 in DNA: TGTGCCAGCAGCGTAGGTTTTGGGAGAAACAATGAGCAGTTCTTC. V and J are TRBV9 and TRBJ2-1; D is perhaps TRBD2 (5 bases). The CDR3 consists of 15 residues. Germline V gene data show CDR1 as SGDLS and CDR2 as YYNGEE. Trimming removed 0 bases from V and 5 bases from J, with 12 bases in between.

The table lists this clone with a few counts. V and J are TRBV5-6 and TRBJ2-3, with 8 bases aligning to TRBD2. V shed 4 bases and J 0 bases; nucleotides not matched to a gene: 7. The CDR3 spans 16 residues. The V gene's germline CDR1 is SGHDT and CDR2 YYEEEE. This CDR3 is CASSDPSGLSTDTQYF. The CDR3 region has the DNA TGTGCCAGCAGCGATCCTAGCGGGCTGAGCACAGATACGCAGTATTTT.

The chain uses TRBV27 and TRBJ2-3; D is unclear. Germline CDR1 reads MNHEY; CDR2 reads SMNVEV (reference sequence). The germline V and J ends were trimmed by 0 bases and 0 bases, with 4 bases remaining between them. The CDR3 totals 14 residues. Here the CDR3 reads CASSLSRSTDTQYF. CDR3 sequence (DNA): TGTGCCAGCAGTTTATCACGTAGCACAGATACGCAGTATTTT.

By frequency in the sample, this clone is medium-sized (0.01 to 0.1%). This same CDR3 is encoded by further DNA sequences in the sample. The chain joins TRBV9 to TRBJ1-5; D is unclear. V lost 0 bases, J lost 4 bases, and 8 bases lay in between. Germline V gene lookup returns CDR1 SGDLS and CDR2 YYNGEE. The CDR3 has 14 amino acids. CDR3 loop: CASSVGDVNQPQHF. The CDR3 bases are TGTGCCAGCAGCGTAGGGGATGTAAATCAGCCCCAGCATTTT.

The chain links TRBV27 to TRBJ1-6; 9 bases map to TRBD1. With 11 bases clipped from V and 7 bases from J, the junction kept 21 bases outside the gene matches. Germline lookup yields CDR1 MNHEY and CDR2 SMNVEV (reference sequence). The CDR3 runs 18 residues. The CDR3 is CARCLFGGDREGNSPLHF. The CDR3 region has the DNA TGTGCCCGCTGTTTATTCGGGGGGGACAGGGAGGGGAATTCACCCCTCCACTTT.

This clone appeared once. This rearrangement joins TRBV2 to TRBJ1-2; 9 bases line up with TRBD1. The ends lost 7 bases at V and 7 bases at J; junction bases unmatched: 7. The V gene's germline CDR1 is SNHLY and CDR2 FYNNEI. CDR3 size: 13 residues. The DNA of the CDR3 is TGTGCCAGCATCACCACAGGGGGCTTTGGCTACACCTTC. It specifies CASITTGGFGYTF.

This chain connects TRBV2 to TRBJ2-7, with TRBD1 matching over 10 bases. V shed 4 bases, J shed 3 bases, and the junction held 9 bases outside the gene matches. The germline gives CDR1 SNHLY, CDR2 FYNNEI. The CDR3 is 16 residues long. The CDR3 DNA reads as TGTGCCAGCAGTGGGCCGAGGGACAGGGGATACTACGAGCAGTACTTC. Its protein is CASSGPRDRGYYEQYF.

The rearrangement uses TRBV11-2 and TRBJ2-2; maybe TRBD1 (6 bases). Trimming cost V 0 bases and J 4 bases, with 15 bases left between them. CDR1 SGHAT and CDR2 FQNNGV come from the germline V gene. The CDR3 spans 17 residues. CDR3 region: CASSLDLGRGTTGELFF. CDR3 sequence (DNA): TGTGCCAGCAGCTTAGATCTGGGCAGGGGTACCACCGGGGAGCTGTTTTTT. Using reference TRBV11-2 and TRBJ2-2 for the parts outside the CDR3, the full variable domain is EAGVAQSPRYKIIEKRQSVAFWCNPISGHATLYWYQQILGQGPKLLIQFQNNGVVDDSQLPKDRFSAERLKGVDSTLKIQPAKLEDSAVYLCASSLDLGRGTTGELFFGEGSRLTVL.

This chain joins TRBV5-1 and TRBJ2-1, with a possible D match to TRBD1 (5 bases). Germline assignment: CDR1 SGHRS and CDR2 YFSETQ. The germline V and J ends were trimmed by 4 bases and 4 bases, with 15 bases remaining between them. CDR3 length equals 15 residues. As DNA, the CDR3 is TGCGCCAGCAGCCGAGACAGTTCCCCTTACAATGAGCAGTTCTTC. Amino acid sequence: CASSRDSSPYNEQFF.

The table lists this clone with a few counts. J is TRBJ1-5 and V is TRBV27; 7 nucleotides agree with TRBD1. Germline V gene data show CDR1 as MNHEY and CDR2 as SMNVEV (reference sequence). Trimming cost V 8 bases and J 4 bases; bases outside gene matches: 8. The CDR3 sequence is 14 residues long. The CDR3 nucleotides are TGTGCCAGCTACAGGGGACTTGGGAATCAGCCCCAGCATTTT. It specifies CASYRGLGNQPQHF.

The chain carries TRBV6-1 and TRBJ1-2; D unresolved. This CDR3 contains 14 residues. Trimming removed 1 base at V and 3 bases at J, with 9 bases between. CDR1 and CDR2 from the germline V gene are MNHNS and SASEGT. The CDR3 protein is CASSEEGQHYGYTF. The DNA of the CDR3 is TGTGCCAGCAGTGAAGAAGGCCAGCACTATGGCTACACCTTC.

By its share, this clone is medium-sized (0.01 to 0.1%). The chain combines TRBV6-5 with TRBJ2-7, with D perhaps being TRBD1 or TRBD2 (5 bases each). The germline gives CDR1 MNHEY, CDR2 SVGAGI. The CDR3 spans 15 residues. The V end lost 0 bases, the J end lost 5 bases, and 14 bases lay between the germline ends. CDR3 protein: CASSYSRDPGHEQYF. The CDR3 DNA follows: TGTGCCAGCAGTTACTCTCGGGACCCTGGCCACGAGCAGTACTTC.

The gene calls are TRBV9 and TRBJ2-2; 7 bases fit TRBD2. V dropped 2 bases and J dropped 8; count of bases not matched to a gene: 9. The CDR3 has 15 amino acids. Germline CDR1 is SGDLS and CDR2 is YYNGEE. The CDR3 sequence: CASSVGGRAAGELFF. The CDR3 region has the DNA TGTGCCAGCAGCGTTGGAGGGAGGGCCGCAGGGGAGCTGTTTTTT.

The chain carries TRBV27 and TRBJ1-2; weak D call: TRBD1 (5 bases). Germline V gene sequence: CDR1 MNHEY, CDR2 SMNVEV (reference sequence). V was pared by 4 bases and J by 3 bases, with 15 bases between. The CDR3 covers 15 residues. As DNA, the CDR3 is TGTGCCAGCAGTTCCTCCGGGGCCCCAGACTATGGCTACACCTTC. Protein: CASSSSGAPDYGYTF.